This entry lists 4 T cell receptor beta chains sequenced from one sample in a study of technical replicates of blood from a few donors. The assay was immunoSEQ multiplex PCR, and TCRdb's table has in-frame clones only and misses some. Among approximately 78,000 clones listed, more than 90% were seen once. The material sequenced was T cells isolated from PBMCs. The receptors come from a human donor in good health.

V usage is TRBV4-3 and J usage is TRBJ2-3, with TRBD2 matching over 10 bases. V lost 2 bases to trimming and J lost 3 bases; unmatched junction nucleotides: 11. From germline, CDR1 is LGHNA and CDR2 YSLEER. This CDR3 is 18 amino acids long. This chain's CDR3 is CASSQTSGNFLGTDTQYF. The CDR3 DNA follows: TGCGCCAGCAGCCAAACTAGCGGGAATTTTTTAGGGACAGATACGCAGTATTTT.

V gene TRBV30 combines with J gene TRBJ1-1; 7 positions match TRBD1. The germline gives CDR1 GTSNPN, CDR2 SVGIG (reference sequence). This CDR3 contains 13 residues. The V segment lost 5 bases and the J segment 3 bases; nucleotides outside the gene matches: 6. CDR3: CAWERGPYTEAFF. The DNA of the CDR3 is TGTGCCTGGGAGAGGGGGCCTTACACTGAAGCTTTCTTT.

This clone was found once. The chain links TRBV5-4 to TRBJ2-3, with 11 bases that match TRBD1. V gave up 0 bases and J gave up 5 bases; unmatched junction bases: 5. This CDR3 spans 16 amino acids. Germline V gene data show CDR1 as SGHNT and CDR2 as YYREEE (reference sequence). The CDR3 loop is CASSLEGQGEVDTQYF. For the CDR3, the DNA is TGTGCCAGCAGCTTGGAGGGACAGGGGGAGGTAGATACGCAGTATTTT.

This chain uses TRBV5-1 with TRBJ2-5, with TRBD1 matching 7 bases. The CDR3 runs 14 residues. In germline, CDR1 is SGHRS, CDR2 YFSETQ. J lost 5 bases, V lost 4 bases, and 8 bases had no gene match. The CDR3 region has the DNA TGCGCCAGCAGCAAACTCACAGGGGACGAGACCCAGTACTTC. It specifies CASSKLTGDETQYF.